This T cell receptor (beta chain) was found in a study of cytomegalovirus exposure and HLA in healthy donors. General study points: Overall, around 150 TCR beta chains were annotated as cytomegalovirus-associated. Per published reports, the classifier diagnosed cytomegalovirus status with high specificity and sensitivity. Testing in vitro showed a few CMV-associated chains specific for CMV antigens.

This clone turned up a few times. What it binds is unknown. V was pared by 1 base and J by 6 bases, with 7 bases between. Germline V gene lookup returns CDR1 SGHTA and CDR2 FQGNSA. CDR3 length: 14 amino acids. Repertoires were generated with immunoSEQ multiplex PCR, while TCRdb's copy carries only in-frame clones and drops some. The top ten hold 1.5% to 2% of the sample, which has some 110,000 clones, approximately 90% seen once. This chain joins TRBV7-2 and TRBJ1-6, with D maybe TRBD1 (5 bases). The TCR originated in a woman aged 18-30 years in good health and CMV-seropositive. What was sequenced was PBMCs. CDR3 in amino acids: CASSLGTPNSPLHF. The CDR3 DNA reads TGTGCCAGCAGCTTAGGGACACCTAATTCACCCCTCCACTTT.